This T cell receptor beta chain was sequenced for a study of shared clonotypes between healthy human individuals. Turning to the study itself: Three plates were used per donor for CD4 naive, three for CD4 memory, two for CD8 naive and one for CD8 memory.

TCRdb's copy holds only in-frame clones and misses some; the assay was immunoSEQ multiplex PCR. The sample includes about 980,000 clones, more than 75% of them seen just once. Per germline, CDR1 SGDLS and CDR2 YYNGEE. The length of the CDR3 is 14 residues. V gave up 4 bases and J gave up 4 bases; unmatched junction bases: 4. The chain recombines TRBV9 with TRBJ1-4, with TRBD1 identical over 7 bases. This receptor was taken from a man between 18 and 35 years old in good health. The sequencing input was memory CD4+ T cells sorted from blood. Subset: CD45RA-negative fraction. The CDR3 reads CASSPGTVNEKLFF. The CDR3, as DNA: TGTGCCAGCAGCCCCGGGACAGTTAATGAAAAACTGTTTTTT.